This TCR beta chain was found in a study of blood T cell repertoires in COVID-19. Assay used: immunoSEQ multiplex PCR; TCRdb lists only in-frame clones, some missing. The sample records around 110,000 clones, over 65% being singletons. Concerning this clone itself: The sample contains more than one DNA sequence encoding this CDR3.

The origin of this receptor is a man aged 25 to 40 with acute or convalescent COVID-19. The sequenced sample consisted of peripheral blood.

CDR3 nucleotide sequence: TGTGCCAGCAGCGATAGGACAGGTTACTATGGCTACACCTTC. The encoded protein is CASSDRTGYYGYTF. V and J are TRBV9 and TRBJ1-2; 7 bases line up with TRBD1. The CDR3 is 14 amino acids. CDR1 and CDR2 from the germline V gene are SGDLS and YYNGEE. Unmatched junction bases numbered 5, after V lost 3 bases and J lost 3 bases.